This record concerns one T cell receptor (beta chain) sequence. The CDR3 extends over 20 amino acids. The V gene's germline CDR1 is LGHDT and CDR2 YNNKEL (reference sequence). Germline trimming cut 1 base from V and 2 bases from J; bases unmatched to any gene: 17. Source study methods: Scientists estimated how many nucleated cells there were by amplifying reference gene primers. TCRdb's copy holds only in-frame clones and misses some; the assay was immunoSEQ multiplex PCR. That table gives V, J and clone size, and the DNA gave D and trimming. The data hold about 140,000 clones, with 84% observed a single time. The sample belongs to a study of blood T cell repertoires in COVID-19. Study context: The United States, Italy and Spain were the sources of the acute and convalescent COVID-19 samples.

Material for sequencing was peripheral blood. The chain has TRBV3-1 (or the pseudogene TRBV3-2) and TRBJ2-5, with 9 bases identical to TRBD2. The receptor was isolated from a human donor in a cohort sampled during active COVID-19. CDR3 in DNA: TGTGCCAGCAGCCAAGGACAGGGTGTAAAGACTAGCGGCACACAAGAGACCCAGTACTTC. It is translated as CASSQGQGVKTSGTQETQYF.